The 25 T cell receptor beta chains given below trace back to one sample, sequenced in a study of monozygotic twins with inflammatory bowel disease. TCRdb reanalyzed the 5' RACE reads, giving one entry per CDR3 protein sequence and no DNA. Recorded for this sample: some 440,000 distinct CDR3 sequences. Input material: blood. All receptors derive from a human donor with ulcerative colitis or Crohn's disease, or a healthy co-twin of an affected twin (not recorded which).

The V gene is TRBV7-2, the J gene TRBJ2-3; TCRdb designates TRBD1, a call that cannot be tested without DNA. Germline V gene sequence: CDR1 SGHTA, CDR2 FQGNSA. The CDR3 extends over 15 amino acids. The CDR3 sequence is CASSSTTGPTDTQYF.

The chain employs TRBV5-1 and TRBJ2-1; TCRdb picks TRBD1, but there is no DNA to check that call. The germline CDR1 and CDR2 sequences are SGHRS and YFSETQ. The CDR3 is 14 residues long. The CDR3 is CASSLTGYGNEQFF.

The CDR3 loop reads CASSPGVVTDTQYF. The chain carries TRBV18 and TRBJ2-3; TCRdb indicates TRBD1, and absent DNA this call remains unverified. CDR3 size: 14 residues. CDR1 and CDR2 from the germline V gene are KGHSH and LQKENI.

The rearrangement links TRBV10-3 to TRBJ2-3; TCRdb lists TRBD2, though no DNA is available to test this call. The CDR3 length is 14 residues. The germline CDR1 and CDR2 sequences are ENHRY and SYGVKD. The CDR3 is CAIGRGGSTDTQYF.

The chain combines TRBV4-1 with TRBJ1-1. CDR1 is MGHRA and CDR2 is YSYEKL in the germline V gene. This CDR3 has 15 residues. The CDR3: CASSQGPVMNTEAFF.

This chain uses TRBV28 with TRBJ2-1; the TCRdb call, TRBD1, lacks DNA for checking. Per the germline V gene, CDR1 is MDHEN and CDR2 is SYDVKM. CDR3 length equals 15 residues. The CDR3 loop is CASRPPGGSYNEQFF.

The rearrangement uses TRBV7-2 and TRBJ2-1; TCRdb gives TRBD1 as the D gene, but with no DNA this cannot be confirmed. The CDR3 runs 15 residues. Germline lookup yields CDR1 SGHTA and CDR2 FQGNSA. CDR3 region: CASSPPRGKGDEQFF.

The chain is built from TRBV2 and TRBJ1-6; TCRdb calls TRBD1, which cannot be checked without DNA. Germline CDR1 SNHLY, CDR2 FYNNEI. There are 15 residues in the CDR3. The CDR3 reads CASIPQAAANSPLHF.

The chain joins TRBV7-9 to TRBJ2-1; the D call of TRBD2 rests on TCRdb alone, since no DNA is present to check it. The CDR3 length is 19 residues. In germline, CDR1 is SEHNR, CDR2 FQNEAQ (reference sequence). The CDR3 region is CASSTHMKLLAGVSNEQFF.

The genes are TRBV14 and TRBJ2-1; TCRdb's D gene call, TRBD2, goes unchecked for lack of DNA. This CDR3 has 15 residues. Germline V gives CDR1 SGHDN, CDR2 FVKESK. The CDR3 is CASSHRGRVFGEQFF.

This sequence joins TRBV27 and TRBJ1-4; TCRdb's D gene call, TRBD1, goes unchecked for lack of DNA. Germline CDR1 MNHEY, CDR2 SMNVEV (reference sequence). The CDR3 totals 14 residues. This CDR3 reads CASSLQGFNEKLFF. The full variable domain, rest sourced from reference TRBV27 and TRBJ1-4, is EAQVTQNPRYLITVTGKKLTVTCSQNMNHEYMSWYRQDPGLGLRQIYYSMNVEVTDKGDVPEGYKVSRKEKRNFPLILESPSPNQTSLYFCASSLQGFNEKLFFGSGTQLSVL.

This sequence joins TRBV7-2 and TRBJ2-7; TCRdb returns TRBD1, unconfirmable since there is no DNA. The CDR3 is 15 amino acids. From germline, CDR1 is SGHTA and CDR2 FQGNSA. CDR3 residues: CASSGAGSLSYEQYF.

The chain is built from TRBV27 and TRBJ2-4; TCRdb selects TRBD1, and the lack of DNA leaves this call unchecked. The germline CDR1 and CDR2 sequences are MNHEY and SMNVEV (reference sequence). This CDR3 spans 15 amino acids. The CDR3 loop is CASSEPGTGTNIQYF.

The V call is TRBV19, the J call TRBJ1-5. CDR1 LNHDA and CDR2 SQIVND come from the germline V gene (reference sequence). The CDR3 loop spans 15 amino acids. The CDR3 sequence: CASRLEGVSNQPQHF.

The chain uses TRBV20-1 and TRBJ2-7; absent DNA, TCRdb's TRBD1 call cannot be checked. The CDR3 is 15 amino acids. Germline V lookup: CDR1 DFQATT, CDR2 SNEGSKA (reference sequence). CDR3 region: CSAREGSLGGYEQYF.

This chain connects TRBV5-1 to TRBJ2-2. The germline gives CDR1 SGHRS, CDR2 YFSETQ. The CDR3 is 15 residues long. The CDR3 sequence is CASSLAVANTGELFF.

CDR3 protein: CAINNRGGSTNEKLFF. The chain links TRBV12-3 or TRBV12-4 to TRBJ1-4; TCRdb names TRBD1, which stays unverified in the absence of DNA. The CDR3 totals 16 residues.

The chain links TRBV7-2 to TRBJ2-2; the TCRdb D gene call, TRBD2, has no DNA to confirm it. From germline, CDR1 is SGHTA and CDR2 FQGNSA. This CDR3 has 16 amino acids. The CDR3 here is CASSPSSVMGTGELFF.

This chain connects TRBV5-8 to TRBJ2-1; TCRdb indicates TRBD1, and absent DNA this call remains unverified. The CDR3 is made up of 17 amino acids. Looked up from germline, CDR1 is SGHTS and CDR2 is YDEGEE. This CDR3 reads CASSFRLGRGWYNEQFF.

This rearrangement joins TRBV7-2 to TRBJ1-5; absent DNA, TCRdb's TRBD1 call cannot be checked. The CDR3 extends over 15 amino acids. CDR1 SGHTA and CDR2 FQGNSA come from the germline V gene. This chain's CDR3 is CASSSGTGWGQPQHF.

V usage is TRBV5-1 and J usage is TRBJ2-1; without DNA, the TCRdb call of TRBD2 cannot be checked. The CDR3 has 20 amino acids. Germline CDR1 reads SGHRS; CDR2 reads YFSETQ. CDR3 sequence reads: CASSLASSGPSGSPYNEQFF. The complete variable domain, with remaining parts taken from reference TRBV5-1 and TRBJ2-1, reads KAGVTQTPRYLIKTRGQQVTLSCSPISGHRSVSWYQQTPGQGLQFLFEYFSETQRNKGNFPGRFSGRQFSNSRSEMNVSTLELGDSALYLCASSLASSGPSGSPYNEQFFGPGTRLTVL.

This chain's CDR3 is CASKRAGGINTGELFF. V usage is TRBV5-1 and J usage is TRBJ2-2; the TCRdb D gene call, TRBD2, has no DNA to confirm it. This CDR3 spans 16 amino acids. CDR1 SGHRS and CDR2 YFSETQ come from the germline V gene.

This chain connects TRBV2 to TRBJ1-2; TCRdb indicates TRBD1, and absent DNA this call remains unverified. Germline CDR1 SNHLY, CDR2 FYNNEI. The CDR3 loop spans 15 amino acids. CDR3 sequence: CASSPIQRGGYGYTF. The full variable domain, completed using reference TRBV2 and TRBJ1-2, is EPEVTQTPSHQVTQMGQEVILRCVPISNHLYFYWYRQILGQKVEFLVSFYNNEISEKSEIFDDQFSVERPDGSNFTLKIRSTKLEDSAMYFCASSPIQRGGYGYTFGSGTRLTVV.

The V gene is TRBV5-1, the J gene TRBJ1-1. Germline lookup yields CDR1 SGHRS and CDR2 YFSETQ. CDR3 size: 18 residues. The CDR3 sequence: CASSLAKGRSRGNTEAFF.

The V and J genes are TRBV27 and TRBJ2-5. Germline V lookup: CDR1 MNHEY, CDR2 SMNVEV (reference sequence). This CDR3 is 14 amino acids long. CDR3 sequence: CASSLDGVRETQYF.